This entry lists 21 T cell receptor beta chains sequenced from one sample in a study of T cell repertoires in cytomegalovirus infection. TCRdb redid the calling of the reads with MiXCR, one entry per CDR3 protein. Here the sample spans some 900,000 distinct CDR3 sequences, around a third being singletons. These receptors have no known antigen. The specimen comprised cultured CD8+ T cells from PBMCs, sampled from culture after CMV antigen stimulation. These receptor sequences come from a human donor in good health (CMV status not recorded). Some clones in this sample may be carry-over from other donors' samples.

In its sample, this clonotype was seen a few times. J is TRBJ2-7 and V is TRBV7-6; the D gene could be TRBD1 or TRBD2 (5 bases each). Germline assignment: CDR1 SGHVS and CDR2 FNYEAQ. The CDR3 contains 14 residues. Trimming shortened V by 5 bases and J by 3 bases, and 14 bases separated the two germline ends. In DNA, the CDR3 is TGTGCCAGCAGCCCAAGGGACCAATTCTACGAGCAGTACTTC. Translated: CASSPRDQFYEQYF.

V gene TRBV23-1 combines with J gene TRBJ1-5; 8 positions agree with TRBD1. TRBV23-1 is placed among ORFs of uncertain function. With V trimmed by 2 bases and J by 2 bases, 2 bases remained unmatched. The CDR3 contains 15 residues. The CDR3 reads CASSQQDRGNQPQHF. As DNA, the CDR3 is TGCGCCAGCAGTCAACAGGACAGGGGCAATCAGCCCCAGCATTTT.

The chain recombines TRBV10-2 with TRBJ2-7, with D possibly TRBD2 on 6 matching bases. V lost 7 bases and J 7 bases, leaving 20 bases between the germline ends. The CDR3 runs 14 residues. Per germline, CDR1 WSHSY and CDR2 SAAADI. The CDR3 bases are TGCGCCAGCAAGCCGGACTACACCTTAGGGGAGCAGTACTTC. Translated: CASKPDYTLGEQYF.

The chain links TRBV7-7 to TRBJ1-5; possibly TRBD1 for D (5 bases). Germline loops: CDR1 SSHAT, CDR2 FNYEAQ (reference sequence). The CDR3 covers 15 residues. The germline V and J ends were trimmed by 4 bases and 6 bases, with 16 bases remaining between them. CDR3 nucleotide sequence: TGTGCCAGCAGCTCCTCCAGGGAATTTTTTCAGCCCCAGCATTTT. It specifies CASSSSREFFQPQHF.

This chain links TRBV6-2 or TRBV6-3 with TRBJ2-1; the match to TRBD2 covers 9 bases. CDR1 and CDR2 (germline): MNHEY, SVGEGT. Unmatched junction bases numbered 7, after V lost 0 bases and J lost 10 bases. The CDR3 has 15 residues. CDR3 region: CASSYSIAGGLEQFF. In nucleotides, the CDR3 is TGTGCCAGCAGTTACTCGATTGCGGGGGGGCTGGAGCAGTTCTTC.

V is TRBV6-6 and J is TRBJ2-7; 14 nucleotides line up with TRBD2. Germline V gives CDR1 MNHNY, CDR2 SVGAGI (reference sequence). The length of the CDR3 is 16 residues. V shed 7 bases, J shed 3 bases, and the junction held 8 bases outside the gene matches. The CDR3 sequence: CASTLLGLAGGYEQYF. CDR3 nucleotide sequence: TGTGCCAGCACTCTCTTAGGACTAGCGGGGGGCTACGAGCAGTACTTC.

This clonotype was counted only a few times. One base away lies a much larger clone, so this may be a sequencing read error. The V gene is TRBV7-2, the J gene TRBJ1-3; D gene uncertain. Trimming stripped 7 bases from V and 6 bases from J, with 10 bases between. Germline values: CDR1 SGHTA, CDR2 FQGNSA. CDR3 size: 12 residues. CDR3 DNA sequence: TGTGCCAGCAAGACAACACAAAACACCATATATTTT. Translating it yields CASKTTQNTIYF.

This chain connects TRBV6-6 to TRBJ1-1; 10 bases align to TRBD1. V lost 10 bases, J lost 4 bases, and 12 bases stayed unmatched. Germline assignment: CDR1 MNHNY and CDR2 SVGAGI (reference sequence). CDR3 length: 15 residues. Written as DNA, the CDR3 is TGTGCCACCGCCGGACAGGGGGTGATGGGCACTGAAGCTTTCTTT. Amino acid sequence: CATAGQGVMGTEAFF.

V and J are TRBV24-1 and TRBJ2-1; 11 positions match TRBD2. The CDR3 is 16 amino acids. Trimming took 4 bases from V and 6 from J; bases not matched to a gene: 7. CDR1 and CDR2 (germline): KGHDR, SFDVKD. The CDR3 here is CATSDISGGATNEQFF. The CDR3 DNA reads TGTGCCACCAGTGACATTAGCGGGGGGGCCACCAATGAGCAGTTCTTC.

The chain is built from TRBV6-5 and TRBJ2-7, with 7 bases fitting TRBD1. Germline values: CDR1 MNHEY, CDR2 SVGAGI. With V trimmed by 2 bases and J by 4 bases, 8 bases remained unmatched. The CDR3 consists of 15 residues. CDR3 residues: CASSYGTDRQYEQYF. The CDR3 DNA reads TGTGCCAGCAGTTACGGTACGGACAGGCAGTACGAGCAGTACTTC.

This clonotype was seen only a few times. The gene calls are TRBV12-3 or TRBV12-4 and TRBJ1-5; D remains ambiguous. The CDR3 has 14 amino acids. V dropped 2 bases and J dropped 3 bases, with 8 bases sitting between them. CDR3 nucleotides: TGTGCCAGCAGTTTAACCGGGCTCAATCAGCCCCAGCATTTT. Translating gives CASSLTGLNQPQHF.

This clonotype was seen at least ten times. This rearrangement joins TRBV7-9 to TRBJ2-1; tentatively, D is TRBD2 (6 bases). V was trimmed by 1 base and J by 7 bases, leaving 14 bases between them. The CDR3 has 15 amino acids. Germline V gives CDR1 SEHNR, CDR2 FQNEAQ (reference sequence). The CDR3 region has the DNA TGTGCCAGCAGCTTAGGTGTGTCGGAGGGGAATGAGCAGTTCTTC. Amino acids: CASSLGVSEGNEQFF.

This clonotype was seen a few times. The chain is built from TRBV7-9 and TRBJ2-3; no definite D call. V was shortened by 11 bases and J by 5 bases, with 14 bases between the two germline ends. This CDR3 is built from 12 residues. Looked up from germline, CDR1 is SEHNR and CDR2 is FQNEAQ (reference sequence). CDR3: CASKKAQDTQYF. The CDR3 DNA reads as TGTGCCTCCAAAAAGGCCCAAGATACGCAGTATTTT.

The chain employs TRBV9 and TRBJ2-3; 10 bases are a match to TRBD2. J lost 6 bases, V lost 0 bases, and 7 bases had no gene match. This CDR3 region has 16 residues. The V gene's germline CDR1 is SGDLS and CDR2 YYNGEE. This CDR3 is CASSVVPSGGGDTQYF. Written as DNA, the CDR3 is TGTGCCAGCAGCGTAGTGCCTAGCGGGGGAGGGGATACGCAGTATTTT.

This clonotype was observed a handful of times. The chain combines TRBV19 with TRBJ2-3; TRBD2 might be the D (5 bases). Trimming took off 3 bases at V and 0 bases at J, with 10 bases between the two ends. Germline CDR1 and CDR2: LNHDA and SQIVND (reference sequence). This CDR3 spans 15 amino acids. The CDR3 bases are TGTGCCAGTAGTATCCGGGAACATAGCACAGATACGCAGTATTTT. Protein product: CASSIREHSTDTQYF. Together with reference TRBV19 and TRBJ2-3, the CDR3 gives the full variable domain: DGGITQSPKYLFRKEGQNVTLSCEQNLNHDAMYWYRQDPGQGLRLIYYSQIVNDFQKGDIAEGYSVSREKKESFPLTVTSAQKNPTAFYLCASSIREHSTDTQYFGPGTRLTVL.

The chain joins TRBV9 to TRBJ2-1, with D maybe TRBD2 (6 bases). This CDR3 comprises 14 residues. CDR1 is SGDLS, CDR2 YYNGEE, per germline. V was trimmed by 3 bases and J by 7 bases, leaving 14 bases between them. CDR3 residues: CASSEEGTWNEQFF. CDR3 bases: TGTGCCAGCAGCGAGGAGGGGACGTGGAATGAGCAGTTCTTC.

The V gene is TRBV27, the J gene TRBJ2-7; 7 bases are a match to TRBD1. Trimming at V came to 4 bases and at J to 1 base, leaving 4 bases not matched to a gene. CDR3 size: 14 residues. Germline loops: CDR1 MNHEY, CDR2 SMNVEV (reference sequence). CDR3 residues: CASSWEQGSYEQYF. CDR3 DNA sequence: TGTGCCAGCAGTTGGGAACAGGGGTCCTACGAGCAGTACTTC.

The chain couples TRBV15 to TRBJ2-7; D ambiguous. This CDR3 is built from 14 residues. The germline V and J ends were trimmed by 0 bases and 3 bases, with 9 bases remaining between them. Germline CDR1 and CDR2: LNHNV and YYDKDF (reference sequence). The CDR3 DNA reads TGTGCCACCAGCAGAGATCGTGGTAACTACGAGCAGTACTTC. It is translated as CATSRDRGNYEQYF.

This clonotype appeared many times. The J gene is TRBJ2-1, the V gene TRBV7-6; tentative D call: TRBD2 (5 bases). Germline V lookup: CDR1 SGHVS, CDR2 FNYEAQ. V shed 5 bases and J shed 0 bases, with 20 bases lying between them. This CDR3 is built from 18 residues. CDR3 nucleotide sequence: TGTGCCAGCAGCGTCCGGGAACCTCCATACCGCTCCTACAATGAGCAGTTCTTC. It yields the protein CASSVREPPYRSYNEQFF.

This clonotype was counted only a few times. Written as DNA, the CDR3 is TGTGCCAGCAGCCAAGCACGGGGCTGGGCTGAAGCTTTCTTT. Translated: CASSQARGWAEAFF. The chain employs TRBV4-2 and TRBJ1-1; a possible D gene is TRBD1 (5 bases). Germline V gene sequence: CDR1 LGHNA, CDR2 YNFKEQ. This CDR3 contains 14 residues. Trimming removed 1 base at V and 6 bases at J, with 12 bases between.

This clonotype has a handful of counts. The genes are TRBV12-3 or TRBV12-4 and TRBJ2-5, with 7 bases matching TRBD2. V was clipped by 5 bases and J by 6 bases; unmatched bases: 9. The CDR3 contains 14 residues. CDR3 nucleotides: TGTGCCAGCAGTCATTCCAGCGGGGTTAAGACCCAGTACTTC. It is translated as CASSHSSGVKTQYF.